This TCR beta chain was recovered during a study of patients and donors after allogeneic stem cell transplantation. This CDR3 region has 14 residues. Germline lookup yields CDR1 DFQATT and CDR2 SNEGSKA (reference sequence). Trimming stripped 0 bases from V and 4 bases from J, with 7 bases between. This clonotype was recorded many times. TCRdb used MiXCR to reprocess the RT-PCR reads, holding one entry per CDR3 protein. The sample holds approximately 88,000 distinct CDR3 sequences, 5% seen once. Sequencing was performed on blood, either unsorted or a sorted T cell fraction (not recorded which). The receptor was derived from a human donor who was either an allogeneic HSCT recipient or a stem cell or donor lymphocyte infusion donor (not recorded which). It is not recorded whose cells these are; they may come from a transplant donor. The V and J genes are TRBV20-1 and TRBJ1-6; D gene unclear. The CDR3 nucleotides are TGCAGTGCTAGAGATATAACATATAATTCACCCCTCCACTTT. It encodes CSARDITYNSPLHF.